The clone carrying this T cell receptor (beta chain) was counted at least ten times. Its matching antigen is unknown. TCR beta CDR3 regions were amplified from RNA. Initially, a first-round RT-PCR of the TCR CDR3 employed the HTBI primer set. TCRdb redid the calling of the multiplex PCR reads with MiXCR, one entry per CDR3 protein. The sample has about 98,000 distinct CDR3 sequences; around 37% are singletons. The germline gives CDR1 MNHEY, CDR2 SVGAGI. The CDR3 extends over 15 amino acids. Trimming at V came to 3 bases and at J to 4 bases, leaving 1 base not matched to a gene. Patients aged 18 to 65 with hyperthyroidism were newly diagnosed, with duration under 2 months. Exclusion of patients followed from uncontrolled infection, other autoimmune disease, pregnancy or lactation. The record originates from a study of T cells in Graves' hyperthyroidism and ophthalmopathy. Study findings and constraints: The majority of expanded thyroid clonotypes above 0.001 also appeared in blood. Ophthalmopathy, as predicted by the model, came a median roughly 6.5 months after the prediction.

The receptor was isolated from a woman younger than 45 with Graves' hyperthyroidism. The chain joins TRBV6-5 to TRBJ2-5; 14 nucleotides line up with TRBD2. The sequenced sample was peripheral blood or thyroid tissue (not recorded which). This chain's CDR3 is CASSYGTSGRETQYF. Written as DNA, the CDR3 is TGTGCCAGCAGTTATGGGACTAGCGGGAGAGAGACCCAGTACTTC.